The 23 T cell receptor beta chains given below trace back to one sample, sequenced in a study of vaccination and CD4 T cells after COVID-19. Noted treatment: roughly 11-day PBMC culture with coronavirus spike peptide pools or control peptides (ViraFEST assay). These TCRs are of unknown antigen specificity. Once obtained from cultured CD4+ T cells, the DNA was sequenced using the Oncomine TCR Beta short-read assay. TCRdb passed the PCR reads through MiXCR, listing each CDR3 protein once. The repertoire holds about 13,000 distinct CDR3 sequences, with roughly half as singletons. The specimen sequenced was CD4+ T cells from blood, cultured in vitro. All receptors derive from a human donor who had recovered from COVID-19.

This clonotype was found a few times. The chain couples TRBV20-1 to TRBJ1-2; tentatively, D is TRBD1 (5 bases). The CDR3 has 13 residues. Deletions cut 3 bases from V and 4 bases from J, with 12 bases between. Germline lookup yields CDR1 DFQATT and CDR2 SNEGSKA (reference sequence). CDR3 sequence: CSARNRPTYGYTF. Here the CDR3 DNA reads TGCAGTGCTAGGAACAGGCCAACCTATGGCTACACCTTC.

V is TRBV7-9 and J is TRBJ1-4; 7 positions match TRBD1. Germline V gene lookup returns CDR1 SEHNR and CDR2 FQNEAQ (reference sequence). The CDR3 contains 14 residues. V shed 4 bases, J shed 7 bases, and the junction held 6 bases outside the gene matches. In DNA form, the CDR3 reads TGTGCCAGCAGCTCGACAGGGCGGGGTGAAAAACTGTTTTTT. Its translation: CASSSTGRGEKLFF.

The chain joins TRBV18 to TRBJ1-5, with D possibly matching TRBD1 (5 bases). This CDR3 has 15 residues. The V gene's germline CDR1 is KGHSH and CDR2 LQKENI. V lost 3 bases, J lost 6 bases, and 15 bases lay in between. The CDR3 spells CASSPVGEGGQPQHF. CDR3 in DNA: TGTGCCAGCTCACCCGTGGGGGAGGGAGGTCAGCCCCAGCATTTT.

The gene calls are TRBV10-2 and TRBJ2-5, with D possibly being TRBD2 (6 bases). CDR1 is WSHSY and CDR2 is SAAADI in the germline V gene. V was clipped by 2 bases and J by 4 bases, with 14 bases between them. CDR3 length equals 15 residues. CDR3 in amino acids: CASSERLANRETQYF. In DNA, the CDR3 is TGCGCCAGCAGTGAGAGGCTAGCGAATAGAGAGACCCAGTACTTC.

J is TRBJ1-1 and V is TRBV15; no clear D gene. The V gene lost 5 bases and the J gene lost 5 bases, with 12 bases spanning the gap. CDR1 LNHNV and CDR2 YYDKDF come from the germline V gene (reference sequence). The CDR3 loop spans 13 amino acids. Written as DNA, the CDR3 is TGTGCCACCAGCGGCCTCAGAAGTACTGAAGCTTTCTTT. Translated, it gives CATSGLRSTEAFF.

The V gene is TRBV7-8, the J gene TRBJ1-5; tentatively, D is TRBD1 (5 bases). Trimming took off 0 bases at V and 5 bases at J, with 11 bases between the two ends. The CDR3 contains 15 residues. Germline CDR1 is SGHVS and CDR2 is FQNEAQ. CDR3 sequence reads: CASSLAVGTDQPQHF. Written as DNA, the CDR3 is TGTGCCAGCAGCTTAGCCGTTGGGACCGATCAGCCCCAGCATTTT.

This clonotype showed up just a few times. V is TRBV10-1 and J is TRBJ2-3; the match to TRBD2 covers 10 bases. Looked up from germline, CDR1 is WNHNN and CDR2 is SYGVQD (reference sequence). This CDR3 is built from 15 residues. V lost 4 bases and J lost 3; bases outside the gene matches: 4. In nucleotides, the CDR3 is TGCGCCAGCAGTGCTAGCGGGGGTTTGACAGATACGCAGTATTTT. Protein product: CASSASGGLTDTQYF.

The chain combines TRBV6-5 with TRBJ2-1; 7 bases agree with TRBD2. V lost 4 bases, J lost 5 bases, and 8 bases stayed unmatched. Per the germline V gene, CDR1 is MNHEY and CDR2 is SVGAGI. This CDR3 comprises 15 residues. DNA of the CDR3: TGTGCCAGCAGTTCCTTAACGACTAGCAACAATGAGCAGTTCTTC. Translating gives CASSSLTTSNNEQFF.

This chain connects TRBV15 to TRBJ1-2; D unclear. Germline lookup yields CDR1 LNHNV and CDR2 YYDKDF (reference sequence). Trimming left V 1 base short and J 0 bases short, with 12 bases between. The CDR3 loop spans 16 amino acids. CDR3 DNA sequence: TGTGCCACCAGCAGAGGTGAGGGCTGGACTAACTATGGCTACACCTTC. Translation gives CATSRGEGWTNYGYTF.

This clonotype is labeled as medium-sized. This chain links TRBV5-4 with TRBJ2-5; 12 nucleotides agree with TRBD2. The germline V gene encodes CDR1 SGHNT and CDR2 YYREEE (reference sequence). With V trimmed by 4 bases and J by 2 bases, 9 bases remained unmatched. The CDR3 spans 17 residues. The chain's CDR3 is CASSVWGTSGYQETQYF. The CDR3 DNA follows: TGTGCCAGCAGCGTGTGGGGGACTAGCGGGTATCAAGAGACCCAGTACTTC.

This clonotype was counted only a few times. The chain joins TRBV5-8 to TRBJ2-7; 8 positions agree with TRBD2. Looked up from germline, CDR1 is SGHTS and CDR2 is YDEGEE. Trimming cost V 4 bases and J 4 bases; bases outside gene matches: 7. The CDR3 consists of 14 residues. The CDR3 DNA reads TGTGCCAGCAGCCGGAGCGGGAGTAAGTACGAGCAGTACTTC. Its protein is CASSRSGSKYEQYF.

This clonotype was counted a few times. As DNA, the CDR3 is TGTGCCTGGAGTGTAAGGGAACAGTATGGCTACACCTTC. Protein: CAWSVREQYGYTF. This chain joins TRBV30 and TRBJ1-2, with unresolved D. The germline V gene encodes CDR1 GTSNPN and CDR2 SVGIG (reference sequence). V lost 0 bases, J lost 5 bases, and 10 bases lay in between. The CDR3 totals 13 residues.

The rearrangement uses TRBV24-1 and TRBJ2-7; D gene ambiguous. With 6 bases removed from V and 4 bases from J, the gap between germline ends came to 15 bases. The germline V gene encodes CDR1 KGHDR and CDR2 SFDVKD. CDR3 length: 14 residues. CDR3 DNA: TGTGCCACCAGTAGCCATACGGCCCCGTACGAGCAGTACTTC. Residues: CATSSHTAPYEQYF.

This clonotype was seen more than once but under ten times. The chain employs TRBV7-6 and TRBJ2-5, with 10 bases fitting TRBD1. Trimming cost V 5 bases and J 2 bases; bases outside gene matches: 2. CDR1 is SGHVS, CDR2 FNYEAQ, per germline. There are 14 residues in the CDR3. CDR3: CASSRDRGQETQYF. In DNA form, the CDR3 reads TGTGCCAGCAGCCGGGACAGGGGACAAGAGACCCAGTACTTC.

CDR3 sequence reads: CASSRDQRGFPGNTIYF. DNA for the CDR3: TGTGCCAGCAGCCGGGACCAGCGGGGCTTTCCTGGAAACACCATATATTTT. The rearrangement links TRBV6-1 to TRBJ1-3, with D perhaps TRBD1 (5 bases). Germline assignment: CDR1 MNHNS and CDR2 SASEGT. CDR3 length: 17 residues. V was clipped by 6 bases and J by 2 bases, with 20 bases between them.

This clonotype was picked up a small number of times. The V call is TRBV28, the J call TRBJ2-5; D unclear. In germline, CDR1 is MDHEN, CDR2 SYDVKM. The CDR3 has 13 residues. The V end lost 2 bases, the J end lost 0 bases, and 4 bases lay between the germline ends. CDR3 nucleotides: TGTGCCAGCAGTTTACGATACCAAGAGACCCAGTACTTC. The encoded protein is CASSLRYQETQYF.

The V and J genes are TRBV20-1 and TRBJ2-7; possible D gene TRBD2, 6 bases. Germline CDR1 DFQATT, CDR2 SNEGSKA (reference sequence). This CDR3 is 15 amino acids long. Trimming removed 2 bases at V and 4 bases at J, with 18 bases between. The CDR3 protein is CSARIPEGREYEQYF. The DNA for the CDR3 is TGCAGTGCTAGAATCCCGGAGGGCAGGGAATACGAGCAGTACTTC.

A few counts support this clonotype. This chain uses TRBV7-2 with TRBJ2-7, with 10 bases aligning to TRBD2. The CDR3 extends over 15 amino acids. J was trimmed by 1 base and V by 3 bases; bases with no gene match: 3. Germline V gene lookup returns CDR1 SGHTA and CDR2 FQGNSA. The CDR3 DNA follows: TGTGCCAGCAGCTTGACTAGCGGGCCATCCTACGAGCAGTACTTC. Its protein is CASSLTSGPSYEQYF. Combining the CDR3 with reference TRBV7-2 and TRBJ2-7 gives the whole variable domain GAGVSQSPSNKVTEKGKDVELRCDPISGHTALYWYRQSLGQGLEFLIYFQGNSAPDKSGLPSDRFSAERTGGSVSTLTIQRTQQEDSAVYLCASSLTSGPSYEQYFGPGTRLTVT.

V gene TRBV20-1 combines with J gene TRBJ2-3; 7 nucleotides agree with TRBD1. The CDR3 loop spans 17 amino acids. Germline V gene lookup returns CDR1 DFQATT and CDR2 SNEGSKA (reference sequence). The V and J ends lost 3 bases and 2 bases, in that order; junction bases with no gene match: 14. CDR3 bases: TGCAGTGCTAGTACTACCAAGGGGGCTTTCGACACAGATACGCAGTATTTT. Its protein is CSASTTKGAFDTDTQYF.

The chain recombines TRBV6-2 or TRBV6-3 with TRBJ2-7; 11 bases are a match to TRBD2. Germline loops: CDR1 MNHEY, CDR2 SVGEGT. This CDR3 comprises 15 residues. The V segment lost 5 bases and the J segment 2 bases; nucleotides outside the gene matches: 5. CDR3 DNA sequence: TGTGCCAGCAGTAGCTCTAGCGGGAGGCCCTACGAGCAGTACTTC. This translates into CASSSSSGRPYEQYF.

The rearrangement uses TRBV7-9 and TRBJ2-3; D might be TRBD1 (5 bases). V was trimmed by 5 bases and J by 3 bases, leaving 12 bases between them. The germline V gene encodes CDR1 SEHNR and CDR2 FQNEAQ (reference sequence). The CDR3 length is 14 residues. The CDR3 DNA reads TGTGCCAGCAGCCGAGGTGGGGCAACAGATACGCAGTATTTT. Translated: CASSRGGATDTQYF.

The CDR3 protein is CAWSVPGYRRGTEAFF. In DNA form, the CDR3 reads TGTGCCTGGAGTGTACCGGGGTATCGCAGGGGCACTGAAGCTTTCTTT. The chain uses TRBV30 and TRBJ1-1; a possible D gene is TRBD1 (6 bases). This CDR3 has 16 residues. Trimming stripped 0 bases from V and 4 bases from J, with 18 bases between. Germline lookup yields CDR1 GTSNPN and CDR2 SVGIG (reference sequence).

The genes are TRBV6-1 and TRBJ1-6; D call uncertain. The CDR3 has 12 amino acids. Deletions cut 4 bases from V and 7 bases from J, with 5 bases between. CDR1 and CDR2 from the germline V gene are MNHNS and SASEGT. CDR3 in DNA: TGTGCCAGCAGTGTCAGGAATTCACCCCTCCACTTT. Translation gives CASSVRNSPLHF.